These 4 T cell receptor beta chains were all obtained from the same sample, sequenced in a study of control samples from healthy donors and cancer patients. The table came from immunoSEQ multiplex PCR; TCRdb's copy has only in-frame clones and leaves some out. This table holds 150,000 to 200,000 clones, about 91% found once. The sample comprised blood. These receptors all come from a woman aged 25 to 39 in good health.

The gene calls are TRBV29-1 and TRBJ1-2; 9 bases line up with TRBD1. This CDR3 comprises 12 residues. Per the germline V gene, CDR1 is SQVTM and CDR2 is ANQGSEA. V trimming: 6 bases; J trimming: 8 bases; junction bases outside the gene matches: 7. CDR3 sequence reads: CSVPQGAEGYTF. CDR3 in DNA: TGCAGCGTCCCACAGGGGGCAGAGGGCTACACCTTC.

The gene calls are TRBV5-8 and TRBJ1-5, with D possibly matching TRBD1 (6 bases). The length of the CDR3 is 15 residues. The germline V and J ends were trimmed by 1 base and 3 bases, with 11 bases remaining between them. CDR1 is SGHTS and CDR2 is YDEGEE in the germline V gene. CDR3 bases: TGTGCCAGCAGCTTGAATGGGGGCTTCAATCAGCCCCAGCATTTT. Protein: CASSLNGGFNQPQHF.

The CDR3 region is CASSVAPRAASTDTQYF. In DNA form, the CDR3 reads TGTGCCAGCAGCGTAGCCCCAAGAGCAGCTAGCACAGATACGCAGTATTTT. The V gene is TRBV9, the J gene TRBJ2-3; D gene unclear. CDR3 length equals 17 residues. From germline, CDR1 is SGDLS and CDR2 YYNGEE. Trimming stripped 0 bases from V and 0 bases from J, with 14 bases between.

This chain uses TRBV4-2 with TRBJ2-5, with D possibly TRBD2 on 6 matching bases. Trimming stripped 4 bases from V and 7 bases from J, with 25 bases between. The CDR3 consists of 17 residues. The germline V gene has CDR1 LGHNA and CDR2 YNFKEQ. The DNA for the CDR3 is TGTGCCAGCAGCCTTGGAGGGTCGGGTGGCAGCCGGGTGACCCAGTACTTC. Translated, it gives CASSLGGSGGSRVTQYF.